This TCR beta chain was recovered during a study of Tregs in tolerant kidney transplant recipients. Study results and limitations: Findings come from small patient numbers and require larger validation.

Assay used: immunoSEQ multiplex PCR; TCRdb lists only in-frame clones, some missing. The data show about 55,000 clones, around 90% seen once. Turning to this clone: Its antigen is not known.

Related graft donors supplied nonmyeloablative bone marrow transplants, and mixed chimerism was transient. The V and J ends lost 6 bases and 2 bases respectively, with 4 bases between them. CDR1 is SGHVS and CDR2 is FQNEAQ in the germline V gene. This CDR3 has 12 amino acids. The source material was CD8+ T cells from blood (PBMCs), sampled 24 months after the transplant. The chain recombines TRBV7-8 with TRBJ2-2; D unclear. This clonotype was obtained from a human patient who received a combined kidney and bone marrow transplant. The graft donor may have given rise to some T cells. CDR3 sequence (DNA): TGTGCCAGCAGACTAAACACCGGGGAGCTGTTTTTT. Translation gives CASRLNTGELFF.